These T cell receptor beta chains were read from a single sample in a study of resident and recirculating memory T cells in vitiligo. The table came from immunoSEQ multiplex PCR; TCRdb's copy has only in-frame clones and leaves some out. Of fewer than 80,000 clones listed, approximately 90% are singletons. Material for sequencing was blood. Receptors were obtained from a male donor with vitiligo. The CDR3 runs from the conserved cysteine through the conserved F or W. A D gene is named only where the DNA matches it firmly.

- TRBV5-5 CASSPTITGNTEAFF
- TRBV5-1 CASSQGHLTYNEQFF
- TRBV7-9 CASSLVREGTEAFF
TRBD1 TRBV28 CASSYPLPGQGYYEQYF
- TRBV30 CAWRIKGAYEQYF
- TRBV4-3 CASSHVDRNTGELFF
TRBD1 TRBV4-2 CASSQDWDRAGEQYF
- TRBV5-5 CASSWAPGAEQYF
- TRBV7-7 CASSSGLTHTQYF
TRBD2 TRBV5-1 CASSPRTSGGARVATDTQYF
TRBD1 TRBV30 CAWRETGAHGYTF
TRBD1 TRBV7-3 CASSPGQGGEAFF
TRBD1 TRBV4-3 CASSQDATGRYEQYF
- TRBV5-1 CASSPPEGVAYEQYF
TRBD2 TRBV9 CASSVGQAGGETQYF
TRBD1 TRBV30 CAWSVGSGGIQYF
- TRBV28 CASRIRDGAFSGANVLTF
- TRBV28 CASAWNRGTGELFF
TRBD2 TRBV7-2 CASSDTSGGRDTQYF
- TRBV7-2 CASSSQGGGNTIYF
TRBD1 TRBV7-2 CASSSTGNQPQHF
- TRBV5-3 CAGSRPPTENSPLHF
- TRBV27 CASSYKGTQGNTEAFF
TRBD1 TRBV5-1 CASRRDRGRPMGYTF
TRBD1 TRBV9 CASSVGTGSSYEQYF
- TRBV28 CASTVTGLGVETQYF
TRBD1 TRBV7-2 CASSLVGQGANQPQHF
TRBD1 TRBV6-4 CASSANRGSVPWGYTF
- TRBV6-5 CASSLREYTEAFF
- TRBV28 CASSLSSTDTQYF
TRBD1 TRBV27 CASSFFGTGNEKLFF
TRBD1 TRBV10-3 CAIRQGANTGELFF
TRBD1 TRBV28 CASSLGTGGLPEAFF
- TRBV2 CASSINSNQPQHF
TRBD2 TRBV7-9 CASSPMTSGGYNEQFF
- TRBV7-3 CASSSQNTDTQYF
TRBD1 TRBV27 CASSLYQGARIGYTF
TRBD1 TRBV6-6 CASSYLRQGVNEQYF
- TRBV28 CASSPLRGREKLFF
TRBD1 TRBV6-6 CASSYSSPRGSYEQYF
TRBD2 TRBV27 CASSPGGGPGADTQYF
- TRBV9 CASSVVDHSQETQYF
- TRBV29-1 CSVPQGNKNTGELFF
- TRBV6-5 CASSYKGVGGYGYTF
- TRBV28 CASNPGGDGNTIYF